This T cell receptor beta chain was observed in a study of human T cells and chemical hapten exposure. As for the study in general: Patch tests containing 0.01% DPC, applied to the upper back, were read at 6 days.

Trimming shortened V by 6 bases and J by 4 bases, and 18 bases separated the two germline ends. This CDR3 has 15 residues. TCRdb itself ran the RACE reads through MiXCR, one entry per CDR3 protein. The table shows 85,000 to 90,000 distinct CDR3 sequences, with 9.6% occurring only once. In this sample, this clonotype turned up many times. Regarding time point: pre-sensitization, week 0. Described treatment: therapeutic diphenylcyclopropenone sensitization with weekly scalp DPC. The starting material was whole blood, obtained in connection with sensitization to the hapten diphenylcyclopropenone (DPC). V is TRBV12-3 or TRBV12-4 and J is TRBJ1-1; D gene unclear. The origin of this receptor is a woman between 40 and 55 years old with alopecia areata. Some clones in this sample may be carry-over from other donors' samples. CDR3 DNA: TGTGCCAGCAGCCCTACCCGGGGTCGAAGCACTGAAGCTTTCTTT. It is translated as CASSPTRGRSTEAFF.